These T cell receptor beta chains were read from a single sample in a study of cytomegalovirus exposure and HLA in healthy donors. Clones were read by immunoSEQ multiplex PCR, and TCRdb kept only the in-frame ones, dropping some. Among some 190,000 clones listed, less than 90% were seen once. The source material was PBMCs. These receptors were taken from a woman aged 25-40 years in good health and CMV-seronegative. Both conserved end residues are part of each CDR3. D genes are given only for firm matches. Clone size is given for some rows only: seen once, a few or many times, or a class if the clone is expanded.

d_call j_call v_call clone_size cdr3_nt cdr3_aa
TRBD2 TRBJ2-1 TRBV5-1 . TGCGCCAGCAAACGACTAGCGGGAGCCAATGAGCAGTTCTTC CASKRLAGANEQFF
. TRBJ2-6 TRBV9 . TGTGCCAGCAGCGTAGCATGGCAGGGAAGCTCTGGGGCCAACGTCCTGACTTTC CASSVAWQGSSGANVLTF
. TRBJ2-1 TRBV15 few TGTGCCACCAGCAGAGATAGGGTAGCGCACAATGAGCAGTTCTTC CATSRDRVAHNEQFF
. TRBJ2-3 TRBV5-3 . TGTGCCAGAAGCTTGGTCGGGACTCTTCGGCCAGATACGCAGTATTTT CARSLVGTLRPDTQYF
. TRBJ2-7 TRBV29-1 . TGCAGCGTGATACAGGGATACGAGCAGTACTTC CSVIQGYEQYF
TRBD2 TRBJ2-3 TRBV10-1 . TGCGCCCGTGGGCGGGAGTCAGATACGCAGTATTTT CARGRESDTQYF
. TRBJ2-7 TRBV5-1 . TGCGCCAGCAGCCGGGACACAACCTACGAGCAGTACTTC CASSRDTTYEQYF
. TRBJ2-7 TRBV6-1 . TGTGCCAGCAGTGAAGGTCCTGGACTAAGCTCCTACGAGCAGTACTTC CASSEGPGLSSYEQYF
. TRBJ2-7 TRBV5-6 . TGTGCCAGCAGCTTAAAAGAGAAGCAGTACTTC CASSLKEKQYF
TRBD1 TRBJ2-3 TRBV7-9 . TGTTCCAGCAGCTTAGAACCAGGGGGCCTCACAGATACGCAGTATTTT CSSSLEPGGLTDTQYF
TRBD1 TRBJ2-3 TRBV5-1 . TGCGCCAGCAGCTTGGGACAGGGAGTGGCAGATACGCAGTATTTT CASSLGQGVADTQYF
. TRBJ1-5 TRBV7-8 few TGTGCCAGCAGCTTGCGGGGGGGGGTGAGGAGCAATCAGCCCCAGCATTTT CASSLRGGVRSNQPQHF
TRBD2 TRBJ2-2 TRBV4-2 . TGTGCCAGCAGCCAAGATCGACTAGCGGGGGGCCTCGGGGAGCTGTTTTTT CASSQDRLAGGLGELFF
TRBD2 TRBJ2-2 TRBV7-3 . TGTGCCAGCAGCTTGGGGAGCGGGAGCTCGGGCGGGGAGCTGTTTTTT CASSLGSGSSGGELFF
. TRBJ2-7 TRBV5-1 . TGCGCCAGCAGGTTCGACAGCACCTACGAGCAGTACTTC CASRFDSTYEQYF
. TRBJ2-1 TRBV28 . TGTGCCAGCAGTAGTGGGGGGGCCATATTGAATGAGCAGTTCTTC CASSSGGAILNEQFF
TRBD2 TRBJ2-7 TRBV7-9 few TGTGCCAGCAGCTTAGCGGGGAGGGCTTACGAGCAGTACTTC CASSLAGRAYEQYF
. TRBJ2-6 TRBV9 . TGTGCCAGCAGCGTAGGGCGGGACTCTGGGGCCAACGTCCTGACTTTC CASSVGRDSGANVLTF